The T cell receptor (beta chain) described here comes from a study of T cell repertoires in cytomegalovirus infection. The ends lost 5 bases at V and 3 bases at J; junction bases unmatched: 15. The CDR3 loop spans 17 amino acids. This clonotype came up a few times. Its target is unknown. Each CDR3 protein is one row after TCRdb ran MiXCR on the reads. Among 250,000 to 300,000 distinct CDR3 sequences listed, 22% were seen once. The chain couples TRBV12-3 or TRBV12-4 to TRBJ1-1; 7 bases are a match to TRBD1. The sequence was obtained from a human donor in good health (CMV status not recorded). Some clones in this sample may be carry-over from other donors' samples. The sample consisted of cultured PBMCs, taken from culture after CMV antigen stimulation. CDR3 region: CASSKQLTGLGHTEAFF. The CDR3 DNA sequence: TGTGCCAGCAGTAAACAGTTGACAGGGCTTGGGCACACTGAAGCTTTCTTT.